These 31 T cell receptor beta chains came from one sample sequenced in a study of T cell responses to AZD1222 COVID-19 vaccine. The method was immunoSEQ multiplex PCR; TCRdb's version includes in-frame clones alone and lacks a portion of them. The sample has roughly 140,000 clones, 90% seen once. The material sequenced was peripheral blood, taken on day 0 of AZD1222 vaccination. The receptor set was obtained from an adult in good health.

The rearrangement joins TRBV4-1 to TRBJ2-3; 10 positions agree with TRBD1. Germline CDR1 and CDR2: MGHRA and YSYEKL. The CDR3 length is 18 residues. Unmatched junction bases numbered 10, after V lost 2 bases and J lost 2 bases. The CDR3 here is CASSQHGVGTGATDTQYF. CDR3 nucleotides: TGCGCCAGCAGCCAACACGGAGTCGGGACAGGGGCCACAGATACGCAGTATTTT.

The chain uses TRBV21-1 and TRBJ1-5; the table names TRBD1, a call not compared with the DNA. TRBV21-1 is marked as a pseudogene. This CDR3 has 17 amino acids. The DNA of the CDR3 is TGTGCCAGCAGCAAAGCTCCGACAGGTTTTTGTAATCAGCCCCAGCATTTT. The encoded protein is CASSKAPTGFCNQPQHF.

The chain combines TRBV6-2 or TRBV6-3 with TRBJ1-1, with no clear D. The V gene lost 0 bases and the J gene lost 8 bases, with 4 bases spanning the gap. The CDR3 has 11 amino acids. Germline CDR1 and CDR2: MNHEY and SVGEGT. CDR3 DNA: TGTGCCAGCAGTTACTCGATCGAAGCTTTCTTT. Translation: CASSYSIEAFF.

The chain links TRBV7-8 to TRBJ1-5; 7 positions agree with TRBD1. Germline CDR1 and CDR2: SGHVS and FQNEAQ. The CDR3 totals 15 residues. J gave up 3 bases and V 1 base, and 3 bases lay outside the gene matches. CDR3 protein: CASSLGDSDNQPQHF. The CDR3 DNA reads as TGTGCCAGCAGCTTAGGGGACAGCGACAATCAGCCCCAGCATTTT.

The chain couples TRBV28 to TRBJ2-3; 7 bases are shared with TRBD2. CDR1 and CDR2 from the germline V gene are MDHEN and SYDVKM. The CDR3 has 16 residues. With V trimmed by 5 bases and J by 5 bases, 13 bases remained unmatched. The CDR3 DNA is TGTGCCAGCAGTCCGGCCAGGGAGGGTGGACAAGATACGCAGTATTTT. Translation: CASSPAREGGQDTQYF.

The chain combines TRBV5-1 with TRBJ2-5; D ambiguous. CDR1 SGHRS and CDR2 YFSETQ come from the germline V gene. V lost 2 bases and J lost 4, with 9 bases in between. This CDR3 is 13 amino acids long. This CDR3 is CASSFRSPETQYF. The DNA of the CDR3 is TGCGCCAGCAGCTTTCGCAGTCCAGAGACCCAGTACTTC.

This chain connects TRBV19 to TRBJ2-5; 8 nucleotides line up with TRBD2. Per germline, CDR1 LNHDA and CDR2 SQIVND (reference sequence). V shed 3 bases and J 1 base; nucleotides not matched to a gene: 4. This CDR3 contains 15 residues. CDR3 in amino acids: CASSMGLGTQETQYF. The DNA of the CDR3 is TGTGCCAGTAGTATGGGACTAGGAACCCAAGAGACCCAGTACTTC.

The J gene is TRBJ1-3, the V gene TRBV30, with 7 positions matching TRBD1. This CDR3 has 17 residues. Germline V gene lookup returns CDR1 GTSNPN and CDR2 SVGIG (reference sequence). The V and J ends lost 0 bases and 5 bases, in that order; junction bases with no gene match: 13. The CDR3, as DNA: TGTGCCTGGAGTGTAAGGGCCACAGGGGAAAAAAGAAACACCATATATTTT. The encoded protein is CAWSVRATGEKRNTIYF.

The chain is built from TRBV28 and TRBJ2-1; D might be TRBD2 (6 bases). The CDR3 is 13 residues long. CDR1 and CDR2 (germline): MDHEN, SYDVKM. Trimming shortened V by 11 bases and J by 7 bases, and 18 bases separated the two germline ends. For the CDR3, the DNA is TGTGCCGCTCGGGGGACGGGGACGAATGAGCAGTTCTTC. Translating gives CAARGTGTNEQFF.

The chain is built from TRBV28 and TRBJ2-6, with 7 bases fitting TRBD1. CDR3 size: 18 residues. J lost 0 bases, V lost 6 bases, and 11 bases had no gene match. Looked up from germline, CDR1 is MDHEN and CDR2 is SYDVKM. The CDR3 here is CASRSEQGLLSGANVLTF. The CDR3 bases are TGTGCCAGCAGATCTGAACAGGGGCTCCTCTCTGGGGCCAACGTCCTGACTTTC. The whole variable domain, filled in from reference TRBV28 and TRBJ2-6, reads DVKVTQSSRYLVKRTGEKVFLECVQDMDHENMFWYRQDPGLGLRLIYFSYDVKMKEKGDIPEGYSVSREKKERFSLILESASTNQTSMYLCASRSEQGLLSGANVLTFGAGSRLTVL.

The chain is built from TRBV13 and TRBJ2-5; D is uncertain. Germline V lookup: CDR1 PRHDT, CDR2 FYEKMQ (reference sequence). This CDR3 is 12 amino acids long. Trimming removed 1 base at V and 4 bases at J, with 4 bases between. The CDR3 sequence is CASSLERETQYF. CDR3 in DNA: TGTGCCAGCAGCTTAGAACGAGAGACCCAGTACTTC.

The sample holds a few counts of this clone. V is TRBV19 and J is TRBJ1-3; D is ambiguous. V was pared by 7 bases and J by 0 bases, with 7 bases between. In germline, CDR1 is LNHDA, CDR2 SQIVND (reference sequence). CDR3 length: 13 amino acids. The CDR3 loop is CASTLVSGNTIYF. In DNA, the CDR3 is TGTGCCAGTACCCTAGTCTCTGGAAACACCATATATTTT.

The genes are TRBV7-2 and TRBJ2-5, with 11 bases lining up with TRBD2. Germline assignment: CDR1 SGHTA and CDR2 FQGNSA. Unmatched junction bases numbered 11, after V lost 5 bases and J lost 9 bases. The CDR3 is made up of 15 amino acids. Written as DNA, the CDR3 is TGTGCCAGCAGCCTCGGACTAGCGGGCGCGGTGGCCCAGTACTTC. Its protein product is CASSLGLAGAVAQYF.

J is TRBJ2-2 and V is TRBV28; D gene uncertain. V lost 8 bases to trimming and J lost 3 bases, with 16 bases between them. This CDR3 comprises 15 residues. Germline lookup yields CDR1 MDHEN and CDR2 SYDVKM. CDR3 sequence: CASSIPSKHTGELFF. DNA for the CDR3: TGTGCCAGCTCGATACCGTCGAAACACACCGGGGAGCTGTTTTTT.

The chain carries TRBV6-5 and TRBJ1-6; tentatively, D is TRBD1 (5 bases). The CDR3 has 13 amino acids. Germline CDR1 is MNHEY and CDR2 is SVGAGI. V lost 6 bases to trimming and J lost 10 bases, with 13 bases between them. The CDR3 sequence is CASSLLTESPLHF. The CDR3 DNA reads as TGTGCCAGCAGCCTCCTGACAGAATCACCCCTCCACTTT.

The V call is TRBV28, the J call TRBJ1-6, with TRBD1 identical over 7 bases. The CDR3 has 15 amino acids. Per the germline V gene, CDR1 is MDHEN and CDR2 is SYDVKM. V trimming: 6 bases; J trimming: 7 bases; junction bases outside the gene matches: 9. The CDR3 sequence is CASSQDRRGNSPLHF. In DNA form, the CDR3 reads TGTGCCAGCAGCCAGGACAGGCGGGGCAATTCACCCCTCCACTTT.

This sequence joins TRBV2 and TRBJ1-1, with TRBD1 identical over 7 bases. The trim removed 6 bases at V and 4 bases at J, leaving 5 bases unmatched. Germline V CDR1 and CDR2: SNHLY, FYNNEI. The CDR3 covers 13 residues. The CDR3 reads CASRPTGTTEAFF. In DNA form, the CDR3 reads TGTGCCAGCAGGCCGACAGGGACCACTGAAGCTTTCTTT. Combining the CDR3 with reference TRBV2 and TRBJ1-1 gives the whole variable domain EPEVTQTPSHQVTQMGQEVILRCVPISNHLYFYWYRQILGQKVEFLVSFYNNEISEKSEIFDDQFSVERPDGSNFTLKIRSTKLEDSAMYFCASRPTGTTEAFFGQGTRLTVV.

V and J are TRBV27 and TRBJ2-7; 7 bases align to TRBD2. CDR1 is MNHEY and CDR2 is SMNVEV in the germline V gene (reference sequence). The CDR3 is 16 residues long. V was pared by 6 bases and J by 3 bases, with 14 bases of the junction left unmatched. This CDR3 is CASSPVGGKGYYEQYF. The CDR3 bases are TGTGCCAGCAGCCCAGTGGGGGGGAAGGGTTACTACGAGCAGTACTTC.

The V gene is TRBV5-4, the J gene TRBJ2-5; tentatively, D is TRBD1 (6 bases). The CDR3 totals 14 residues. Looked up from germline, CDR1 is SGHNT and CDR2 is YYREEE (reference sequence). V was pared by 0 bases and J by 9 bases, with 15 bases between. CDR3 region: CASSLEGLEGAQYF. Written as DNA, the CDR3 is TGTGCCAGCAGCTTGGAAGGACTCGAGGGGGCCCAGTACTTC.

The chain joins TRBV5-6 to TRBJ2-4, with 8 bases fitting TRBD1. V was clipped by 5 bases and J by 3 bases; unmatched bases: 7. CDR1 and CDR2 from the germline V gene are SGHDT and YYEEEE. The CDR3 spans 15 residues. The CDR3 sequence: CASSSGQVIKNIQYF. CDR3 sequence (DNA): TGTGCCAGCAGTTCGGGACAGGTGATCAAAAACATTCAGTACTTC.

The rearrangement uses TRBV5-1 and TRBJ1-1, with 8 bases matching TRBD1. Germline V CDR1 and CDR2: SGHRS, YFSETQ. J lost 10 bases, V lost 0 bases, and 14 bases had no gene match. The CDR3 is 16 amino acids. The CDR3 loop reads CASSLAPGTGPPVAFF. DNA of the CDR3: TGCGCCAGCAGCTTGGCCCCTGGGACAGGACCGCCTGTAGCTTTCTTT.

The chain is built from TRBV11-2 and TRBJ2-7; a weak D match, TRBD1 (5 bases). V shed 1 base and J shed 5 bases, with 18 bases lying between them. The germline CDR1 and CDR2 sequences are SGHAT and FQNNGV. The CDR3 consists of 16 residues. CDR3 sequence reads: CASSLGRGSPIHEQYF. In DNA, the CDR3 is TGTGCCAGCAGCTTAGGTAGGGGCTCGCCAATCCACGAGCAGTACTTC.

This clone was seen a handful of times. The chain combines TRBV4-3 with TRBJ2-1, with 12 bases identical to TRBD2. CDR3 length: 16 amino acids. The V gene's germline CDR1 is LGHNA and CDR2 YSLEER. V shed 8 bases and J 3 bases; nucleotides not matched to a gene: 8. In DNA form, the CDR3 reads TGCGCCAGCGGCTGGACTAGCGGGATAGGCTACAATGAGCAGTTCTTC. Protein sequence: CASGWTSGIGYNEQFF.

The chain combines TRBV7-9 with TRBJ2-7; 7 positions agree with TRBD1. Germline V gene sequence: CDR1 SEHNR, CDR2 FQNEAQ (reference sequence). The CDR3 is 13 amino acids. V gave up 4 bases and J gave up 3 bases; unmatched junction bases: 3. CDR3 amino acids: CASSSDRIYEQYF. Written as DNA, the CDR3 is TGTGCCAGCAGCTCGGACAGGATCTACGAGCAGTACTTC.

The chain is built from TRBV13 and TRBJ2-7; the D gene could be TRBD1 or TRBD2 (6 bases each). V lost 2 bases and J lost 5, with 13 bases in between. The CDR3 loop spans 14 amino acids. Per germline, CDR1 PRHDT and CDR2 FYEKMQ (reference sequence). Written as DNA, the CDR3 is TGTGCCAGCAGCTTAATGGGGGGCTTGGACGAGCAGTACTTC. It specifies CASSLMGGLDEQYF.

The chain joins TRBV11-2 to TRBJ2-1, with unresolved D. The CDR3 is 13 residues long. With 1 base removed from V and 2 bases from J, the gap between germline ends came to 3 bases. Germline V gives CDR1 SGHAT, CDR2 FQNNGV. CDR3: CASSLGPYNEQFF. For the CDR3, the DNA is TGTGCCAGCAGCTTAGGTCCCTACAATGAGCAGTTCTTC.

V usage is TRBV5-4 and J usage is TRBJ2-7; TRBD1 is a possible D gene (6 bases). Per the germline V gene, CDR1 is SGHNT and CDR2 is YYREEE (reference sequence). The CDR3 is 13 residues long. V was pared by 1 base and J by 5 bases, with 10 bases between. The CDR3 reads CASSLNRDHEQYF. The CDR3 DNA sequence: TGTGCCAGCAGCTTGAACAGGGACCACGAGCAGTACTTC.

The chain has TRBV6-1 and TRBJ1-2; possible D gene TRBD1, 6 bases. This CDR3 spans 18 amino acids. The V and J ends lost 3 bases and 2 bases respectively, with 22 bases between them. Germline assignment: CDR1 MNHNS and CDR2 SASEGT. The CDR3 DNA follows: TGTGCCAGCAGTGACTGGAAGTTGGGGGCACTAACCAACTATGGCTACACCTTC. Translated, it gives CASSDWKLGALTNYGYTF.

The chain has TRBV25-1 and TRBJ2-2; TRBD2 agrees at 9 bases. The CDR3 spans 14 residues. The V segment lost 4 bases and the J segment 3 bases; nucleotides outside the gene matches: 0. The germline V gene has CDR1 MGHDK and CDR2 SYGVNS. The DNA of the CDR3 is TGTGCCAGCAGTGGACTAGCGGACACCGGGGAGCTGTTTTTT. It specifies CASSGLADTGELFF.

The chain uses TRBV6-5 and TRBJ1-4; 9 positions match TRBD1. CDR3 length: 15 amino acids. The V gene end was trimmed by 2 bases and the J gene end by 5 bases; junction bases not matched to a gene: 3. The germline V gene encodes CDR1 MNHEY and CDR2 SVGAGI. CDR3 loop: CASSYGTGNNEKLFF. DNA of the CDR3: TGTGCCAGCAGTTACGGGACAGGGAACAATGAAAAACTGTTTTTT.

The chain couples TRBV9 to TRBJ2-1, with a tentative D call TRBD1 (6 bases). CDR3 length: 15 residues. V gave up 3 bases and J gave up 0 bases, with 10 bases separating them. Germline CDR1 reads SGDLS; CDR2 reads YYNGEE. The CDR3 reads CASSAGQSSYNEQFF. The CDR3 DNA follows: TGTGCCAGCAGCGCAGGACAGAGCTCCTACAATGAGCAGTTCTTC.